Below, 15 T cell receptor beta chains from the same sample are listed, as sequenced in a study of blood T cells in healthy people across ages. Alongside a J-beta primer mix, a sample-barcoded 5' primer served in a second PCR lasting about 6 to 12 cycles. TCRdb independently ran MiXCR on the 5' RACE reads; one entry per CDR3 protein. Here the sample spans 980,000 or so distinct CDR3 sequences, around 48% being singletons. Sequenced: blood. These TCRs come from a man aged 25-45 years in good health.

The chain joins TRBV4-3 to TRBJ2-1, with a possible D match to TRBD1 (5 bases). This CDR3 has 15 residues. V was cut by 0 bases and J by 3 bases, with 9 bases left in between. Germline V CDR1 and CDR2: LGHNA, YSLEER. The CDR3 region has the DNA TGCGCCAGCAGCCAAGAAGGGGTCGGCTACAATGAGCAGTTCTTC. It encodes CASSQEGVGYNEQFF.

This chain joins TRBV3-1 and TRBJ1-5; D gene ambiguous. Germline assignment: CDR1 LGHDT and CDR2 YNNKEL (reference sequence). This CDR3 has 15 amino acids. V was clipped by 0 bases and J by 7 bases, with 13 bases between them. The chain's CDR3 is CASSQEWGVAQPQHF. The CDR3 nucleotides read TGTGCCAGCAGCCAAGAGTGGGGTGTGGCCCAGCCCCAGCATTTT.

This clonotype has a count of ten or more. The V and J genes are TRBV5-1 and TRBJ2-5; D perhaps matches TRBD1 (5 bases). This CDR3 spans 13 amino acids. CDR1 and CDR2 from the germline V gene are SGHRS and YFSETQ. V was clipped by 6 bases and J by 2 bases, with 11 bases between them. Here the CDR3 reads CASNQDTQETQYF. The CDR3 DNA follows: TGCGCCAGCAACCAGGACACACAAGAGACCCAGTACTTC.

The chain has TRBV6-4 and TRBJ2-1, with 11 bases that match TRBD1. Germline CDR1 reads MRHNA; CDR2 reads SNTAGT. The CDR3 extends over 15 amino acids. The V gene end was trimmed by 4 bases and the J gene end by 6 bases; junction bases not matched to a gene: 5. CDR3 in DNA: TGTGCCAGCAGTGGTTCCGGGACAGGGGGCAATGAGCAGTTCTTC. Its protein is CASSGSGTGGNEQFF.

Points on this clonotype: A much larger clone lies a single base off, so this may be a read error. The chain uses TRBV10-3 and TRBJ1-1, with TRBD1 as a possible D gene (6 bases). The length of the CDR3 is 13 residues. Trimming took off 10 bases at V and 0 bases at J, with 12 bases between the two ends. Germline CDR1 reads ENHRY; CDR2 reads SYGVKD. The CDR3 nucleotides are TGTGCCAGCGCAGGGGAAATGAACACTGAAGCTTTCTTT. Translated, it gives CASAGEMNTEAFF.

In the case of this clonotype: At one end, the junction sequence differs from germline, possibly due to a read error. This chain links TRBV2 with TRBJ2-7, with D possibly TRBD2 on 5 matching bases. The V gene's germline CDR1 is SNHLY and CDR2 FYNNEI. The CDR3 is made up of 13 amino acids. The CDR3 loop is CVSSRRGAYEQYF. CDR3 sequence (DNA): TGTGTCAGCAGCCGACGGGGTGCCTACGAGCAGTACTTC.

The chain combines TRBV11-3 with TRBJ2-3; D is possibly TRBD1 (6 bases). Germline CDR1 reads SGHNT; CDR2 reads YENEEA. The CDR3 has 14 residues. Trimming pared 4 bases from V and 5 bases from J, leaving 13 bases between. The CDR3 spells CASSSDRSVDTQYF. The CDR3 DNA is TGTGCCAGCAGCTCCGACAGGTCCGTAGATACGCAGTATTTT.

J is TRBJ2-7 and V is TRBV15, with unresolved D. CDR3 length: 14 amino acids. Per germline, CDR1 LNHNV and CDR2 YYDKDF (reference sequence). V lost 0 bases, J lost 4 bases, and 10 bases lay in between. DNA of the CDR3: TGTGCCACCAGCAGAGAAGTGGAAAATTACGAGCAGTACTTC. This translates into CATSREVENYEQYF.

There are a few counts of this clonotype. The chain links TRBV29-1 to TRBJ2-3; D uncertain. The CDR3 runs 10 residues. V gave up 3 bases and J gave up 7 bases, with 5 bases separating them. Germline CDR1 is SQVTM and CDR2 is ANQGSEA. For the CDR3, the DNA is TGCAGCGTTGACCAGAATACGCAGTATTTT. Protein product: CSVDQNTQYF.

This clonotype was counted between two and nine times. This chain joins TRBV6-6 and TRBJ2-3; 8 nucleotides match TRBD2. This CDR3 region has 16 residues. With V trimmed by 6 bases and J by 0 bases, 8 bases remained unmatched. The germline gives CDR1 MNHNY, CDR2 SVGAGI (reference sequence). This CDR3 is CASRPGGRASTDTQYF. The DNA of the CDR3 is TGTGCCAGCAGACCGGGAGGGCGGGCTAGCACAGATACGCAGTATTTT.

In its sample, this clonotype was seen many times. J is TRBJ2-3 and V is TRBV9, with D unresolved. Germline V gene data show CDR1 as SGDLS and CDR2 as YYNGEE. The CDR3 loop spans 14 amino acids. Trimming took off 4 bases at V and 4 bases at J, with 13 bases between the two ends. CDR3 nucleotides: TGTGCCAGCAGCTCCCGTGGAATATCAGATACGCAGTATTTT. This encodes CASSSRGISDTQYF. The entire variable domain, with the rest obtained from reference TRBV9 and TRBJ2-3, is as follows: DSGVTQTPKHLITATGQRVTLRCSPRSGDLSVYWYQQSLDQGLQFLIQYYNGEERAKGNILERFSAQQFPDLHSELNLSSLELGDSALYFCASSSRGISDTQYFGPGTRLTVL.

The CDR3 sequence is CASSEGPNDTQYF. The CDR3 DNA sequence: TGTGCCAGCAGCGAGGGCCCCAACGATACGCAGTATTTT. The gene calls are TRBV9 and TRBJ2-3; no clear D. Trimming took 3 bases from V and 6 from J, leaving 11 bases between them. Germline CDR1 and CDR2: SGDLS and YYNGEE. The CDR3 has 13 amino acids.

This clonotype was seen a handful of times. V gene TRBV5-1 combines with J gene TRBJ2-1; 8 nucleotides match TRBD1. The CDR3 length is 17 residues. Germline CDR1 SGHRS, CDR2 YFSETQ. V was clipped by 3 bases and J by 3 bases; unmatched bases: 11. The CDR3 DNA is TGCGCCAGCAGCTCGGACCTGGACAGGGCGGACTACAATGAGCAGTTCTTC. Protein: CASSSDLDRADYNEQFF.

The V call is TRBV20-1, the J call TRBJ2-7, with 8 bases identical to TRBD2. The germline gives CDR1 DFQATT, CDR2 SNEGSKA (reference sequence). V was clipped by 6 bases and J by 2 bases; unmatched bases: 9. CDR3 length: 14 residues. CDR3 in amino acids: CSAWPPGLAYEQYF. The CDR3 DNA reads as TGCAGTGCCTGGCCCCCGGGACTAGCCTACGAGCAGTACTTC.

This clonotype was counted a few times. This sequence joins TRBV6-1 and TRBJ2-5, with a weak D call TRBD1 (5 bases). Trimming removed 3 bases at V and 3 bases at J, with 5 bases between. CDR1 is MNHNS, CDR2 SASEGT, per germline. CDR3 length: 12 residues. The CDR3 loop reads CASSDREETQYF. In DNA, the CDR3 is TGTGCCAGCAGTGACAGGGAAGAGACCCAGTACTTC.